This TCR beta chain came from a study of graft-versus-host responses after intestinal transplantation. Notes on this clone: Its target is not known.

The CDR3 totals 16 residues. V gave up 7 bases and J gave up 2 bases, with 20 bases separating them. Germline CDR1 SGHAT, CDR2 FQNNGV. Data came from immunoSEQ multiplex PCR; TCRdb stores just in-frame clones and leaves some out. This table has tens of thousands of clones, about 88% appearing once. The sample here was unstimulated CD4+ T cells sorted from spleen or lymph node cells, taken before transplant. The clonotype originates from a human donor who was the organ donor for an intestinal transplant. The chain is built from TRBV11-2 and TRBJ1-2, with D perhaps matching TRBD1 (5 bases). The CDR3 DNA reads as TGTGCCAGCAACCAGCCCCCGGTCGGGGGGAACTATGGCTACACCTTC. This gives the protein CASNQPPVGGNYGYTF.